This entry describes one T cell receptor beta chain. Assay: immunoSEQ multiplex PCR; the TCRdb copy retains only in-frame clones and omits some. Of about 8,000 clones listed, around a third were seen once; the top ten hold just over 2%. There were 200,000 CFSE-labeled responder cells plated together with 200,000 irradiated, violet-dye-labeled stimulator cells. The sample belongs to a study of graft-versus-host responses after intestinal transplantation. Study-level background: Transplants were multivisceral, liver-intestinal, or isolated intestinal. Anti-thymocyte globulin served as induction for all recipients, who then took tacrolimus and steroids for about 3 years. Overall study findings and caveats: Detection of GvH clones occurred in recipient marrow, and some had their first appearance in ileum or blood.

CDR3 length: 14 amino acids. The germline V gene encodes CDR1 MNHEY and CDR2 SMNVEV (reference sequence). Trimming cost V 2 bases and J 0 bases, with 7 bases left between them. The sequences come from alloreactive CD8+ T cells from a mixed lymphocyte reaction culture, collected before intestinal transplant. Subset denoted: CFSE-low proliferating T cells sorted from roughly six-day pre-transplant mixed lymphocyte reaction (GvH or HvG direction). The chain couples TRBV27 to TRBJ1-2; no clear D gene. The TCR was taken from a human patient who received an intestinal transplant. In DNA form, the CDR3 reads TGTGCCAGCAGTTTAAATTCGGCTAACTATGGCTACACCTTC. It encodes CASSLNSANYGYTF.